This T cell receptor (beta chain) was identified in a study of beta chain features in type 1 diabetes. The CDR3 loop spans 13 amino acids. Per the germline V gene, CDR1 is GTSNPN and CDR2 is SVGIG (reference sequence). The V gene lost 1 base and the J gene lost 5 bases, with 9 bases spanning the gap. About this clone: Its antigen is not known.

Regarding the study as a whole: Relative to healthy donors, patients appeared to have naive, central memory and Treg TCRB repertoires that were more similar. In patients and controls equally, PCR might favor templates that are shorter.

The study reverse transcribed the entire isolated RNA, so it sequenced expressed TCRB transcripts. Clones were read by immunoSEQ multiplex PCR, and TCRdb kept only the in-frame ones, dropping some. The sample includes a few hundred thousand clones, about 26% of them seen just once. The receptor's source is a man aged 30 to 39 in good health. The specimen was central memory CD4+ T cells from blood. This chain joins TRBV30 and TRBJ1-5, with D unresolved. CDR3 residues: CAWSEDGDQPQHF. CDR3 DNA: TGTGCCTGGAGTGAGGACGGGGATCAGCCCCAGCATTTT. Drawing the rest from reference TRBV30 and TRBJ1-5, the complete variable domain is SQTIHQWPATLVQPVGSPLSLECTVEGTSNPNLYWYRQAAGRGLQLLFYSVGIGQISSEVPQNLSASRPQDRQFILSSKKLLLSDSGFYLCAWSEDGDQPQHFGDGTRLSIL.